Presented here are 32 T cell receptor beta chains from one specimen sequenced in a study of CD8+ T cells in alopecia areata. Treatment given: oral pan-JAK inhibitor, 5-10 mg twice daily. RNA, once extracted, was reverse transcribed into cDNA for use as the sequencing template. Clones were sequenced by immunoSEQ multiplex PCR, and TCRdb holds only the in-frame ones, with some missing. The table shows 200,000 to 250,000 clones, with about three fifths occurring only once. The input for sequencing was CD4+ T cells sorted from blood, taken at week 4, from a patient treated with tofacitinib. The receptors stem from a human donor with alopecia areata.

Note on this clone: Other DNA sequences in the sample encode the same CDR3. This chain connects TRBV30 to TRBJ2-5; D is ambiguous. Trimming cost V 1 base and J 7 bases, with 7 bases left between them. In germline, CDR1 is GTSNPN, CDR2 SVGIG (reference sequence). The CDR3 has 11 residues. The CDR3 nucleotides read TGTGCCTGGAGTGGGTTGGGGACCCAGTACTTC. Encoded protein: CAWSGLGTQYF.

The chain is built from TRBV29-1 and TRBJ2-5, with 9 bases fitting TRBD1. This CDR3 comprises 13 residues. V lost 7 bases and J lost 4; bases outside the gene matches: 7. The V gene's germline CDR1 is SQVTM and CDR2 ANQGSEA. In DNA form, the CDR3 reads TGCAGCGCGGACAGGGGAGTGGGAGAGACCCAGTACTTC. Protein sequence: CSADRGVGETQYF.

The chain has TRBV19 and TRBJ2-7; D might be TRBD2 (6 bases). This CDR3 spans 14 amino acids. The germline CDR1 and CDR2 sequences are LNHDA and SQIVND (reference sequence). V lost 2 bases to trimming and J lost 6 bases, with 14 bases between them. CDR3 in amino acids: CASSIISRGSEQYF. DNA for the CDR3: TGTGCCAGTAGTATAATCTCGCGGGGTTCCGAGCAGTACTTC.

The chain employs TRBV29-1 and TRBJ2-5; D gene unclear. The CDR3 length is 13 residues. The V and J ends lost 1 base and 2 bases respectively, with 8 bases between them. CDR1 and CDR2 (germline): SQVTM, ANQGSEA. The DNA for the CDR3 is TGCAGCGTTGAAGTGGGCTTACAAGAGACCCAGTACTTC. Translated: CSVEVGLQETQYF.

This chain connects TRBV27 to TRBJ1-2; D remains ambiguous. The V end was cut by 2 bases, the J end by 8 bases, with 15 bases between. The CDR3 is 14 amino acids. In germline, CDR1 is MNHEY, CDR2 SMNVEV (reference sequence). Here the CDR3 DNA reads TGTGCCAGCAGTTTAGGTGGGGAATGGGCGGGCTACACCTTC. The encoded protein is CASSLGGEWAGYTF.

The table lists this clone with a count of one. The chain links TRBV2 to TRBJ1-5; no definite D call. CDR1 SNHLY and CDR2 FYNNEI come from the germline V gene. V was shortened by 4 bases and J by 1 base, with 11 bases between the two germline ends. The CDR3 runs to 15 residues. CDR3 protein: CASSGRRASNQPQHF. The CDR3 DNA follows: TGTGCCAGCAGTGGCCGGAGGGCGAGCAATCAGCCCCAGCATTTT.

This sequence joins TRBV5-1 and TRBJ2-1; D perhaps matches TRBD1 (6 bases). CDR3 length: 16 residues. The V gene lost 1 base and the J gene lost 4 bases, with 15 bases spanning the gap. Germline V gives CDR1 SGHRS, CDR2 YFSETQ. The CDR3 DNA reads as TGCGCCAGCAGCTTGAGAGGGGACATTCTTTACAATGAGCAGTTCTTC. It translates to CASSLRGDILYNEQFF.

This chain connects TRBV9 to TRBJ2-3; possibly TRBD2 for D (6 bases). This CDR3 region has 14 residues. V was clipped by 2 bases and J by 0 bases, with 7 bases between them. The V gene's germline CDR1 is SGDLS and CDR2 YYNGEE. The CDR3 here is CASSVSGSTDTQYF. CDR3 nucleotide sequence: TGTGCCAGCAGCGTCAGCGGGAGCACAGATACGCAGTATTTT.

This chain connects TRBV29-1 to TRBJ2-5, with D unresolved. Between the trimmed V and J ends, which lost 3 bases and 4 bases, there was a span of 6 bases. Germline V CDR1 and CDR2: SQVTM, ANQGSEA. This CDR3 is 11 amino acids long. In nucleotides, the CDR3 is TGCAGCGTTGAGATATCAGAGACCCAGTACTTC. This codes for CSVEISETQYF.

A few counts support this clone. The chain joins TRBV2 to TRBJ2-3; 7 nucleotides agree with TRBD2. Germline V gene sequence: CDR1 SNHLY, CDR2 FYNNEI. The CDR3 length is 15 residues. J lost 5 bases, V lost 6 bases, and 11 bases had no gene match. CDR3 loop: CASSEERGWGDTQYF. CDR3 coding DNA: TGTGCCAGCAGCGAGGAGCGGGGATGGGGAGATACGCAGTATTTT.

The chain carries TRBV5-1 and TRBJ2-2; D is possibly TRBD1 (5 bases). Germline CDR1 is SGHRS and CDR2 is YFSETQ. The CDR3 runs 13 residues. The ends were cut back, 4 bases at V and 3 bases at J, with 7 bases in the middle. CDR3 nucleotides: TGCGCCAGCAGCGAAGGGGACACCGGGGAGCTGTTTTTT. Translating it yields CASSEGDTGELFF.

This clone was detected once. This chain uses TRBV30 with TRBJ1-6; D remains unclear. Trimming took 0 bases from V and 10 from J, leaving 10 bases between them. This CDR3 has 13 amino acids. Per germline, CDR1 GTSNPN and CDR2 SVGIG (reference sequence). The CDR3 DNA reads as TGTGCCTGGAGTGTACTTCGGCAGTCACCCCTCCACTTT. Protein sequence: CAWSVLRQSPLHF. Full variable domain (remainder filled in from reference TRBV30 and TRBJ1-6): SQTIHQWPATLVQPVGSPLSLECTVEGTSNPNLYWYRQAAGRGLQLLFYSVGIGQISSEVPQNLSASRPQDRQFILSSKKLLLSDSGFYLCAWSVLRQSPLHFGNGTRLTVT.

The V call is TRBV4-1, the J call TRBJ2-5, with D hard to call. CDR3 length: 14 amino acids. Germline CDR1 is MGHRA and CDR2 is YSYEKL. Trimming left V 2 bases short and J 5 bases short, with 12 bases between. CDR3 residues: CASSQSGRPETQYF. The CDR3 region has the DNA TGCGCCAGCAGCCAATCCGGCCGGCCGGAGACCCAGTACTTC.

This chain links TRBV4-3 with TRBJ2-5; 8 bases are a match to TRBD2. V was pared by 4 bases and J by 5 bases, with 3 bases of the junction left unmatched. Germline CDR1 is LGHNA and CDR2 is YSLEER. The CDR3 loop spans 13 amino acids. The CDR3 region has the DNA TGCGCCAGCAGCCCCGGGGGGGGCGAGACCCAGTACTTC. It translates to CASSPGGGETQYF.

The chain uses TRBV29-1 and TRBJ1-1; 9 positions agree with TRBD1. Germline V gene sequence: CDR1 SQVTM, CDR2 ANQGSEA. The CDR3 is 13 residues long. Germline trimming cut 6 bases from V and 5 bases from J; bases unmatched to any gene: 7. The CDR3 nucleotides read TGCAGCGTCCTACAGGGGGCCCGAACTGAAGCTTTCTTT. Translation: CSVLQGARTEAFF.

This clone was found a few times. The chain joins TRBV10-3 to TRBJ2-5, with TRBD2 matching over 9 bases. Germline V gene sequence: CDR1 ENHRY, CDR2 SYGVKD. The CDR3 is 14 amino acids. J lost 5 bases, V lost 4 bases, and 5 bases had no gene match. The CDR3 nucleotides are TGTGCCATCAGTGGGACTAGCGATGTGGAGACCCAGTACTTC. It translates to CAISGTSDVETQYF.

The chain recombines TRBV7-2 with TRBJ1-2, with 9 bases fitting TRBD1. The CDR3 sequence is 14 residues long. Trimming removed 3 bases from V and 2 bases from J; junction bases left unmatched: 1. The germline gives CDR1 SGHTA, CDR2 FQGNSA. Written as DNA, the CDR3 is TGTGCCAGCAGCTTGGGACAGGGAAACTATGGCTACACCTTC. Protein product: CASSLGQGNYGYTF.

This chain uses TRBV29-1 with TRBJ1-4, with D tentatively TRBD1 (6 bases). The CDR3 extends over 13 amino acids. Germline V gene lookup returns CDR1 SQVTM and CDR2 ANQGSEA. CDR3 sequence reads: CTRGAKGYEKLFF. The CDR3, as DNA: TGCACCCGGGGGGCGAAGGGGTATGAAAAACTGTTTTTT.

The rearrangement joins TRBV23-1 to TRBJ1-2, with a weak D call TRBD1 (6 bases). TRBV23-1 is treated as an ORF (open reading frame) with a function not yet certain. The CDR3 runs 11 residues. Trimming left V 7 bases short and J 8 bases short, with 11 bases between. CDR3 in amino acids: CASIYREGYTF. For the CDR3, the DNA is TGCGCCAGCATTTACAGGGAGGGCTACACCTTC.

This clone was seen a few times. The CDR3 region has the DNA TGCGCCAGCAGCCAAGAGCAGGGGGCCTTCTATGAGCAGTTCTTC. Translating gives CASSQEQGAFYEQFF. The genes are TRBV4-1 and TRBJ2-1; TRBD1 matches 8 bases. The CDR3 loop spans 15 amino acids. V shed 0 bases, J shed 8 bases, and the junction held 6 bases outside the gene matches. Per the germline V gene, CDR1 is MGHRA and CDR2 is YSYEKL.

CDR3 coding DNA: TGCAGCGCCTCGACTTGGACCTATGGCTACACCTTC. Its translation: CSASTWTYGYTF. The chain has TRBV29-1 and TRBJ1-2; D unresolved. This CDR3 has 12 amino acids. The ends were cut back, 7 bases at V and 4 bases at J, with 13 bases in the middle. Germline loops: CDR1 SQVTM, CDR2 ANQGSEA.

The gene calls are TRBV5-6 and TRBJ2-7; D unresolved. Germline CDR1 reads SGHDT; CDR2 reads YYEEEE. The CDR3 contains 12 residues. V lost 5 bases, J lost 2 bases, and 8 bases lay in between. The CDR3 loop reads CASSITAYEQYF. CDR3 DNA: TGTGCCAGCAGTATAACAGCCTACGAGCAGTACTTC.

V gene TRBV2 combines with J gene TRBJ2-7; either TRBD1 or TRBD2 may supply D (5 bases each). V was trimmed by 0 bases and J by 4 bases, leaving 10 bases between them. Germline loops: CDR1 SNHLY, CDR2 FYNNEI. This CDR3 comprises 14 residues. CDR3 loop: CASSEARGGYEQYF. CDR3 nucleotide sequence: TGTGCCAGCAGTGAAGCGCGTGGGGGATACGAGCAGTACTTC.

This chain links TRBV5-1 with TRBJ1-1; 8 nucleotides match TRBD1. Germline loops: CDR1 SGHRS, CDR2 YFSETQ. This CDR3 is built from 13 residues. The V gene end was trimmed by 3 bases and the J gene end by 4 bases; junction bases not matched to a gene: 2. The CDR3 sequence: CASSSTGATEAFF. CDR3 nucleotides: TGCGCCAGCAGCTCGACAGGGGCCACTGAAGCTTTCTTT. The full variable domain, its missing parts supplied by reference TRBV5-1 and TRBJ1-1, is KAGVTQTPRYLIKTRGQQVTLSCSPISGHRSVSWYQQTPGQGLQFLFEYFSETQRNKGNFPGRFSGRQFSNSRSEMNVSTLELGDSALYLCASSSTGATEAFFGQGTRLTVV.

The CDR3 here is CASSLGGPLYNEQFF. The CDR3 nucleotides are TGTGCCAGCAGTCTCGGGGGGCCCCTATACAATGAGCAGTTCTTC. The rearrangement joins TRBV5-4 to TRBJ2-1; D may be TRBD2 (7 bases). The CDR3 consists of 15 residues. The germline V and J ends were trimmed by 5 bases and 4 bases, with 16 bases remaining between them. Germline V gives CDR1 SGHNT, CDR2 YYREEE (reference sequence).

This clone was seen a handful of times. This sequence joins TRBV30 and TRBJ2-3, with TRBD1 matching over 8 bases. Germline CDR1 reads GTSNPN; CDR2 reads SVGIG (reference sequence). Germline trimming cut 2 bases from V and 9 bases from J; bases unmatched to any gene: 19. This CDR3 is 17 amino acids long. The chain's CDR3 is CAWSTSGTGAIQGTQYF. CDR3 sequence (DNA): TGTGCCTGGAGTACCTCGGGGACAGGAGCCATTCAGGGCACGCAGTATTTT.

J is TRBJ2-2 and V is TRBV2, with TRBD2 as a possible D gene (5 bases). Trimming took off 7 bases at V and 4 bases at J, with 16 bases between the two ends. CDR3 size: 15 residues. Germline CDR1 SNHLY, CDR2 FYNNEI. This CDR3 reads CASNLYPGITGELFF. As DNA, the CDR3 is TGTGCCAGCAACTTATACCCGGGGATCACCGGGGAGCTGTTTTTT.

The chain employs TRBV19 and TRBJ2-7; tentatively, D is TRBD1 (6 bases). The V gene lost 6 bases and the J gene lost 0 bases, with 12 bases spanning the gap. The CDR3 contains 14 residues. Germline V gene lookup returns CDR1 LNHDA and CDR2 SQIVND (reference sequence). This chain's CDR3 is CASRQTGSSYEQYF. For the CDR3, the DNA is TGTGCCAGTAGGCAGACAGGATCCTCCTACGAGCAGTACTTC.

This clone is a singleton in its sample. This same CDR3 is encoded by further DNA sequences in the sample. The V call is TRBV30, the J call TRBJ2-7; possibly TRBD1 for D (6 bases). The CDR3 is 13 amino acids. V was trimmed by 2 bases and J by 4 bases, leaving 12 bases between them. Germline assignment: CDR1 GTSNPN and CDR2 SVGIG (reference sequence). CDR3 sequence reads: CAWSRGKGYEQYF. CDR3 bases: TGTGCCTGGAGTAGGGGGAAAGGATACGAGCAGTACTTC.

This chain links TRBV10-3 with TRBJ1-2, with 8 nucleotides matching TRBD1. The CDR3 is 13 residues long. After removal of 10 bases from V and 6 bases from J, the junction contained 10 bases not matched to a gene. The V gene's germline CDR1 is ENHRY and CDR2 SYGVKD. CDR3 protein: CASKDREVDGYTF. The CDR3 coding sequence is TGTGCCAGCAAGGACAGGGAGGTAGATGGCTACACCTTC.

There are a few counts of this clone. V gene TRBV29-1 combines with J gene TRBJ2-5; the D gene is possibly TRBD1 (5 bases). The V and J ends lost 4 bases and 12 bases respectively, with 12 bases between them. CDR1 and CDR2 (germline): SQVTM, ANQGSEA. The length of the CDR3 is 10 residues. DNA for the CDR3: TGCAGCGTTGGAGACGGCAGGGAGTACTTC. Translating gives CSVGDGREYF.

The gene calls are TRBV5-1 and TRBJ2-3; 14 bases map to TRBD2. The germline V gene encodes CDR1 SGHRS and CDR2 YFSETQ. The V gene end was trimmed by 3 bases and the J gene end by 6 bases; junction bases not matched to a gene: 6. This CDR3 region has 16 residues. Here the CDR3 reads CASSSMTSGGADTQYF. DNA for the CDR3: TGCGCCAGCAGCTCGATGACTAGCGGGGGGGCGGATACGCAGTATTTT. Full variable domain (missing parts from reference TRBV5-1 and TRBJ2-3): KAGVTQTPRYLIKTRGQQVTLSCSPISGHRSVSWYQQTPGQGLQFLFEYFSETQRNKGNFPGRFSGRQFSNSRSEMNVSTLELGDSALYLCASSSMTSGGADTQYFGPGTRLTVL.